The 27 T cell receptor beta chains below were found in one sample sequenced in a study of blood T cell repertoires in COVID-19. Measured with immunoSEQ multiplex PCR; TCRdb has only the in-frame clones, and not every one. The data show 120,000 or so clones, roughly 77% seen once. Material for sequencing was peripheral blood. Source of these receptors: a man aged 60 to 69 with active or convalescent COVID-19.

This chain joins TRBV7-2 and TRBJ2-7; the D is unclear. This CDR3 spans 15 amino acids. V was clipped by 2 bases and J by 2 bases, with 13 bases between them. The V gene's germline CDR1 is SGHTA and CDR2 FQGNSA. The CDR3 loop reads CASSLSALQTYEQYF. CDR3 DNA sequence: TGTGCCAGCAGCTTATCCGCCCTCCAGACCTACGAGCAGTACTTC.

The chain recombines TRBV4-3 with TRBJ1-5; TRBD1 aligns across 12 bases. The CDR3 runs to 17 residues. The V gene's germline CDR1 is LGHNA and CDR2 YSLEER. V lost 0 bases to trimming and J lost 6 bases; unmatched junction nucleotides: 6. DNA for the CDR3: TGCGCCAGCAGCCAAGATTTAGGGACAGGGGGCGGTCAGCCCCAGCATTTT. Its protein product is CASSQDLGTGGGQPQHF.

This sequence joins TRBV18 and TRBJ2-1; D gene unclear. Germline CDR1 and CDR2: KGHSH and LQKENI. This CDR3 is 12 amino acids long. V was clipped by 6 bases and J by 10 bases, with 13 bases between them. The CDR3: CASSALLYEQFF. The CDR3, as DNA: TGTGCCAGCTCGGCCCTCCTTTACGAGCAGTTCTTC.

The chain combines TRBV6-5 with TRBJ2-7; TRBD2 aligns across 8 bases. Losses at the gene ends were 11 bases for V and 6 bases for J; bases not matched to a gene: 6. There are 11 residues in the CDR3. The germline gives CDR1 MNHEY, CDR2 SVGAGI. The CDR3 bases are TGTGCCTGCACGGGGGGGGGCGAGCAGTACTTC. It encodes CACTGGGEQYF.

This clone appeared a single time. The gene calls are TRBV11-3 and TRBJ1-3; D remains ambiguous. Germline V CDR1 and CDR2: SGHNT, YENEEA. There are 13 residues in the CDR3. The V gene lost 4 bases and the J gene lost 8 bases, with 12 bases spanning the gap. The CDR3 sequence: CASSSGLPDTIYF. The CDR3 DNA follows: TGTGCCAGCAGCTCGGGGTTGCCGGACACCATATATTTT. The complete variable domain, with remaining parts taken from reference TRBV11-3 and TRBJ1-3, reads EAGVVQSPRYKIIEKKQPVAFWCNPISGHNTLYWYLQNLGQGPELLIRYENEEAVDDSQLPKDRFSAERLKGVDSTLKIQPAELGDSAVYLCASSSGLPDTIYFGEGSWLTVV.

The V call is TRBV19, the J call TRBJ1-5, with TRBD1 as a possible D gene (5 bases). Germline loops: CDR1 LNHDA, CDR2 SQIVND (reference sequence). The CDR3 is 14 amino acids. V lost 2 bases and J lost 1, with 6 bases in between. This chain's CDR3 is CASSIQGSNQPQHF. The CDR3 DNA reads as TGTGCCAGTAGTATACAGGGAAGCAATCAGCCCCAGCATTTT.

The genes are TRBV18 and TRBJ1-5, with D uncertain. The ends were cut back, 8 bases at V and 2 bases at J, with 16 bases in the middle. Germline V gene sequence: CDR1 KGHSH, CDR2 LQKENI. The CDR3 extends over 15 amino acids. The CDR3 is CASTTNGLRNQPQHF. The DNA of the CDR3 is TGTGCCAGCACCACTAATGGTCTCCGCAATCAGCCCCAGCATTTT.

The chain employs TRBV6-2 or TRBV6-3 and TRBJ2-7; 10 bases map to TRBD1. CDR1 is MNHEY, CDR2 SVGEGT, per germline. This CDR3 region has 14 residues. V trimming: 4 bases; J trimming: 7 bases; junction bases outside the gene matches: 7. The CDR3 DNA follows: TGTGCCAGCAGTTCCGGGACAGGGGTGGAAGAGCAGTACTTC. It encodes CASSSGTGVEEQYF.

V gene TRBV6-1 combines with J gene TRBJ2-1; 9 bases are shared with TRBD1. CDR1 and CDR2 (germline): MNHNS, SASEGT. The CDR3 consists of 16 residues. The trim removed 4 bases at V and 8 bases at J, leaving 12 bases unmatched. Written as DNA, the CDR3 is TGTGCCAGCAGTGTTTGGGAGGGACAGGGTCTCTATGAGCAGTTCTTC. Protein product: CASSVWEGQGLYEQFF.

The chain carries TRBV19 and TRBJ2-1; the D gene is possibly TRBD2 (6 bases). Germline V gives CDR1 LNHDA, CDR2 SQIVND (reference sequence). The CDR3 covers 17 residues. Trimming removed 1 base at V and 0 bases at J, with 13 bases between. CDR3 coding DNA: TGTGCCAGTAGTATAGTGGAGGGGCCGAGCTCCTACAATGAGCAGTTCTTC. Translating it yields CASSIVEGPSSYNEQFF.

This chain links TRBV2 with TRBJ2-2, with D perhaps matching TRBD2 (6 bases). The germline V gene has CDR1 SNHLY and CDR2 FYNNEI. V was clipped by 8 bases and J by 7 bases, with 17 bases between them. The CDR3 has 14 amino acids. The CDR3 spells CASSRDSTSGELFF. The CDR3 bases are TGTGCCAGCTCCCGGGACTCGACCAGCGGGGAGCTGTTTTTT.

The chain combines TRBV19 with TRBJ2-1, with TRBD2 matching over 10 bases. V shed 5 bases and J 2 bases; nucleotides not matched to a gene: 6. CDR1 is LNHDA, CDR2 SQIVND, per germline (reference sequence). The CDR3 is 16 residues long. The CDR3 spells CASSALAGAAYNEQFF. The CDR3 bases are TGTGCCAGTAGTGCCCTAGCGGGAGCTGCCTACAATGAGCAGTTCTTC.

The CDR3 sequence: CASSEQFNTEAFF. For the CDR3, the DNA is TGTGCCAGCAGCGAGCAATTCAACACTGAAGCTTTCTTT. V usage is TRBV14 and J usage is TRBJ1-1; D is unclear. Germline CDR1 SGHDN, CDR2 FVKESK. V was cut by 5 bases and J by 2 bases, with 9 bases left in between. The CDR3 sequence is 13 residues long.

The chain uses TRBV7-8 and TRBJ1-1; TRBD1 agrees at 7 bases. J lost 1 base, V lost 5 bases, and 13 bases had no gene match. The CDR3 extends over 17 amino acids. Germline V lookup: CDR1 SGHVS, CDR2 FQNEAQ. CDR3 bases: TGTGCCAGCAGCGGGAGGTTATTGGGACAGAAGAACACTGAAGCTTTCTTT. Translating gives CASSGRLLGQKNTEAFF.

V is TRBV6-5 and J is TRBJ1-1; no reliable D call. CDR3 size: 15 residues. Germline loops: CDR1 MNHEY, CDR2 SVGAGI. Deletions cut 8 bases from V and 1 base from J, with 17 bases between. The CDR3 reads CASLQGRAPNTEAFF. The CDR3 DNA reads as TGTGCCAGCCTCCAAGGGAGGGCTCCGAACACTGAAGCTTTCTTT.

The CDR3 region is CASSNRRGSFANEQFF. As DNA, the CDR3 is TGTGCCAGCAGTAACCGCAGGGGGTCTTTCGCCAATGAGCAGTTCTTC. The genes are TRBV5-6 and TRBJ2-1, with 7 bases aligning to TRBD1. Germline lookup yields CDR1 SGHDT and CDR2 YYEEEE. The CDR3 runs 16 residues. Trimming removed 5 bases from V and 6 bases from J; junction bases left unmatched: 14.

There are a few counts of this clone. The chain recombines TRBV4-2 with TRBJ2-7, with D maybe TRBD2 (6 bases). The CDR3 consists of 16 residues. The germline V and J ends were trimmed by 2 bases and 1 base, with 15 bases remaining between them. Germline lookup yields CDR1 LGHNA and CDR2 YNFKEQ. DNA of the CDR3: TGTGCCAGCAGCCAACCACAGAGCGGGTCTTCCTACGAGCAGTACTTC. The encoded protein is CASSQPQSGSSYEQYF.

This clone was observed a single time. The rearrangement links TRBV5-4 to TRBJ2-1; TRBD1 matches 7 bases. Trimming removed 2 bases from V and 7 bases from J; junction bases left unmatched: 9. The germline gives CDR1 SGHNT, CDR2 YYREEE (reference sequence). This CDR3 comprises 15 residues. This chain's CDR3 is CASSFDKTGTNEQFF. The CDR3 DNA reads as TGTGCCAGCAGCTTTGATAAGACAGGGACAAATGAGCAGTTCTTC.

The rearrangement uses TRBV3-1 (or the pseudogene TRBV3-2) and TRBJ2-3, with 8 bases aligning to TRBD1. Germline CDR1 reads LGHDT; CDR2 reads YNNKEL (reference sequence). The CDR3 length is 17 residues. V shed 4 bases and J 1 base; nucleotides not matched to a gene: 10. Here the CDR3 reads CASSRTPDRAGTDTQYF. CDR3 bases: TGTGCCAGCAGCCGTACCCCGGACAGGGCGGGCACAGATACGCAGTATTTT.

CDR3 sequence reads: CASSLEKFSEQFF. For the CDR3, the DNA is TGTGCCAGCAGCTTGGAAAAGTTCAGTGAGCAGTTCTTC. This sequence joins TRBV5-4 and TRBJ2-1, with D uncertain. Trimming pared 0 bases from V and 9 bases from J, leaving 10 bases between. CDR1 SGHNT and CDR2 YYREEE come from the germline V gene (reference sequence). The CDR3 covers 13 residues. Supplemented by reference TRBV5-4 and TRBJ2-1, the full variable domain reads ETGVTQSPTHLIKTRGQQVTLRCSSQSGHNTVSWYQQALGQGPQFIFQYYREEENGRGNFPPRFSGLQFPNYSSELNVNALELDDSALYLCASSLEKFSEQFFGPGTRLTVL.

This chain uses TRBV9 with TRBJ2-2; D is perhaps TRBD2 (5 bases). The CDR3 covers 14 residues. Germline V gene sequence: CDR1 SGDLS, CDR2 YYNGEE. With 6 bases removed from V and 4 bases from J, the gap between germline ends came to 13 bases. This CDR3 reads CASNRGGITGELFF. In DNA, the CDR3 is TGTGCCAGCAACCGAGGAGGAATCACCGGGGAGCTGTTTTTT.

The chain combines TRBV28 with TRBJ1-1; 9 nucleotides line up with TRBD1. The CDR3 is made up of 16 amino acids. Germline V gives CDR1 MDHEN, CDR2 SYDVKM. V shed 2 bases and J 2 bases; nucleotides not matched to a gene: 6. In DNA form, the CDR3 reads TGTGCCAGCAGTTTAGGTGCGGGACAGGGTAACACTGAAGCTTTCTTT. Translating gives CASSLGAGQGNTEAFF.

This clone was recorded many times. The chain employs TRBV6-5 and TRBJ1-1; no firm D call. This CDR3 is built from 14 residues. Germline CDR1 reads MNHEY; CDR2 reads SVGAGI. The germline V and J ends were trimmed by 5 bases and 5 bases, with 15 bases remaining between them. In DNA form, the CDR3 reads TGTGCCAGCAGTATCCAGAGGGAGTTGACTGAAGCTTTCTTT. Translating it yields CASSIQRELTEAFF.

This rearrangement joins TRBV2 to TRBJ1-5; D perhaps matches TRBD1 (5 bases). Germline assignment: CDR1 SNHLY and CDR2 FYNNEI. This CDR3 has 14 residues. Trimming removed 10 bases at V and 1 base at J, with 14 bases between. CDR3 protein: CATDPGLSNQPQHF. The CDR3 region has the DNA TGTGCCACAGATCCAGGGTTGAGCAATCAGCCCCAGCATTTT.

The CDR3 DNA sequence: TGCAGCGTTGAAGTAGGGGGCGGCTACACCTTC. The encoded protein is CSVEVGGGYTF. J is TRBJ1-2 and V is TRBV29-1; the match to TRBD1 covers 7 bases. CDR1 is SQVTM, CDR2 ANQGSEA, per germline. The trim removed 1 base at V and 8 bases at J, leaving 1 base unmatched. The CDR3 consists of 11 residues.

The chain joins TRBV19 to TRBJ1-5; D is perhaps TRBD1 (5 bases). Germline assignment: CDR1 LNHDA and CDR2 SQIVND (reference sequence). The CDR3 covers 14 residues. Trimming cost V 5 bases and J 4 bases, with 12 bases left between them. In DNA, the CDR3 is TGTGCCAGTAGTCCTCAGGGTAGGAATCAGCCCCAGCATTTT. Residues: CASSPQGRNQPQHF.

V is TRBV18 and J is TRBJ1-2; D is possibly TRBD1 (5 bases). The CDR3 is 14 residues long. CDR1 and CDR2 from the germline V gene are KGHSH and LQKENI. Trimming shortened V by 2 bases and J by 4 bases, and 11 bases separated the two germline ends. CDR3 sequence (DNA): TGTGCCAGCTCACCAGCAGGGAAAATCTATGGCTACACCTTC. Translating gives CASSPAGKIYGYTF.